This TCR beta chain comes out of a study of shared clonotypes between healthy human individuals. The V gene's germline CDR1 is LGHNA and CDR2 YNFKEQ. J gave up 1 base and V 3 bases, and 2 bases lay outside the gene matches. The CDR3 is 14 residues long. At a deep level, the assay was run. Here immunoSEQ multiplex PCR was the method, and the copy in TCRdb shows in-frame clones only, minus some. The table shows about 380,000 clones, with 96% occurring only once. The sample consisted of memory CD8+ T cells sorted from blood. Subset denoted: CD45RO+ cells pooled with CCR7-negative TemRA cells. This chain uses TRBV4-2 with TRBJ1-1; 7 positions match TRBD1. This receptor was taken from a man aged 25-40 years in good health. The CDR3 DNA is TGTGCCAGCAGCCAGGACAGGCAGAACACTGAAGCTTTCTTT. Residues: CASSQDRQNTEAFF.